This TCR beta chain was captured in a study of T-cell reconstitution after alpha-beta-depleted transplantation in children. General observations from the study: Elevated TCRbeta diversity at day 60 was traced, in some patients, to surviving recipient T cells and thymic progenitors. A year had passed since transplant, and T-cell counts and diversity by then came mostly from newly produced T cells.

Trimming removed 1 base from V and 1 base from J; junction bases left unmatched: 8. CDR1 and CDR2 (germline): SGHRS, YFSETQ. The CDR3 runs to 17 residues. Using unique molecular identifiers, the investigators prepared the TCRbeta library. TCRdb passed the PCR reads through MiXCR, listing each CDR3 protein once. The sample records about 600,000 distinct CDR3 sequences, approximately 13% being singletons. Points on this clonotype: Its antigen remains unknown.

This receptor was identified in a male patient under 18 who had a stem cell transplant for acute myeloid leukemia, so the T cells may come from the graft donor. The sample here was PBMCs, mostly from graft donor cells, taken 360 days after TCRalphabeta/CD19-depleted stem cell transplant. The chain couples TRBV5-1 to TRBJ1-1; TRBD1 aligns across 9 bases. The chain's CDR3 is CASSLLSPDRGNTEAFF. CDR3 DNA sequence: TGCGCCAGCAGCTTGTTGTCGCCGGACAGGGGGAACACTGAAGCTTTCTTT.